This T cell receptor (beta chain) stems from a study of vaccination effects on CD4 cells after COVID-19. The method was immunoSEQ multiplex PCR; TCRdb's version includes in-frame clones alone and lacks a portion of them. The data hold 25,000 to 35,000 clones, with more than 55% observed a single time. Note on this clone: The antigen is unknown.

Germline CDR1 reads MNHEY; CDR2 reads SVGAGI. V lost 6 bases, J lost 0 bases, and 13 bases lay in between. The CDR3 extends over 15 amino acids. Peptide-pool stimulation followed by sequencing identified expanded antigen-specific CD4+ clonotypes in the ViraFEST assay. The culture ran for approximately 10 days, and then CD4+ T cells were isolated. Each participant received a vaccine that was either BNT162b2 or mRNA-1273, given as two doses. Neither prior SARS-CoV-2 infection nor positive nucleocapsid antibodies were present in the vaccine recipients. Cultures received IL-2 medium that replaced half the medium on days 3 and 7.

V is TRBV6-5 and J is TRBJ2-3, with D possibly TRBD2 on 5 matching bases. This receptor was taken from a human donor who received a COVID-19 vaccine. Here the sequenced sample was CD4+ T cells from PBMCs cultured with SARS-CoV-2 spike peptides, taken after COVID-19 vaccination. Here the CDR3 DNA reads TGTGCCAGCAGCCAAGCGGATTCTAGCACAGATACGCAGTATTTT. Amino acids: CASSQADSSTDTQYF.